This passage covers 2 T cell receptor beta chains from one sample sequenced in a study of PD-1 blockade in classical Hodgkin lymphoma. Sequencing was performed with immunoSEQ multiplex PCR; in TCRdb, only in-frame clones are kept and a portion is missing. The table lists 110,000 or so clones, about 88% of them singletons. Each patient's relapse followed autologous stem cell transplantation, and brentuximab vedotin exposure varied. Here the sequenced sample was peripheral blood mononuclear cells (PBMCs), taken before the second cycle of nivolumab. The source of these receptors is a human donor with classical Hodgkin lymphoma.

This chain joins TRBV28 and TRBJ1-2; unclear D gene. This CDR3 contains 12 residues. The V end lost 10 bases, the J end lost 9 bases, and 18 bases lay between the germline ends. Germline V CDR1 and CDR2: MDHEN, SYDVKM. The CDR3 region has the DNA TGTGCCACTATTGACGAGGGTTGGAGCTACACCTTC. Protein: CATIDEGWSYTF.

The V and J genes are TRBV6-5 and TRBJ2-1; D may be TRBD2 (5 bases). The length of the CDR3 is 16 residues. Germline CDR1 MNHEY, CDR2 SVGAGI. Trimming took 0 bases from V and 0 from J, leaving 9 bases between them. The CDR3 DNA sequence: TGTGCCAGCAGTTACTCTTCGGGGAGCTCCTACAATGAGCAGTTCTTC. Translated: CASSYSSGSSYNEQFF.